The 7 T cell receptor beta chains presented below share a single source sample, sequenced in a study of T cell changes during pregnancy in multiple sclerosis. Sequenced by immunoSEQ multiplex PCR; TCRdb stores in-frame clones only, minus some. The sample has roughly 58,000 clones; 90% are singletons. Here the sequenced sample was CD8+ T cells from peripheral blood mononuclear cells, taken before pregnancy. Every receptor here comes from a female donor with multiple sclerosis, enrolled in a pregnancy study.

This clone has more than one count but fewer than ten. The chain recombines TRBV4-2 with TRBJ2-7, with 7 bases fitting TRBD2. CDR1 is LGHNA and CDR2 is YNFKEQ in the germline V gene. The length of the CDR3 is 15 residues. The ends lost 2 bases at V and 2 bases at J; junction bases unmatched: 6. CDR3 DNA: TGTGCCAGCAGCCAAAACCGGGGAGGGACCTACGAGCAGTACTTC. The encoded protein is CASSQNRGGTYEQYF.

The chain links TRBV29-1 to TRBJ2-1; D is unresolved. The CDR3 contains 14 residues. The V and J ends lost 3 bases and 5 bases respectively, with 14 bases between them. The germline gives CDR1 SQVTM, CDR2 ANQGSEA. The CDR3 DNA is TGCAGCGTTGATTGGCAGGTCCTGCACAATGAGCAGTTCTTC. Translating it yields CSVDWQVLHNEQFF.

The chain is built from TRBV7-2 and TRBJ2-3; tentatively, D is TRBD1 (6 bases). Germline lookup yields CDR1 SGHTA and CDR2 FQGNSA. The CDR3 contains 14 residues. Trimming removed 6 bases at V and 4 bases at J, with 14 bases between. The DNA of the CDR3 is TGTGCCAGCAGTACCGTAGGGGGACCAGATACGCAGTATTTT. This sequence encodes CASSTVGGPDTQYF.

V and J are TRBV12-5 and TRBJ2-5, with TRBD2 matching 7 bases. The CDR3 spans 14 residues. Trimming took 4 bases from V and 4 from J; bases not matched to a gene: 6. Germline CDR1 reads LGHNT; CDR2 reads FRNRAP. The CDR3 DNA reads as TGTGCTAGTGGTTCCAGCGGGGAGGGAGAGACCCAGTACTTC. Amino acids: CASGSSGEGETQYF.

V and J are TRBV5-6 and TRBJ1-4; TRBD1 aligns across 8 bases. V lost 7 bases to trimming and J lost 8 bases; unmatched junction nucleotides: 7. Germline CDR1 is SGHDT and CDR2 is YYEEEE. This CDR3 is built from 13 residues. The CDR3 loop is CASGLTGEEKLFF. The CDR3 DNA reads TGTGCCAGCGGTCTGACAGGGGAAGAAAAACTGTTTTTT. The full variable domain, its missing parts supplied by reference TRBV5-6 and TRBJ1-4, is DAGVTQSPTHLIKTRGQQVTLRCSPKSGHDTVSWYQQALGQGPQFIFQYYEEEERQRGNFPDRFSGHQFPNYSSELNVNALLLGDSALYLCASGLTGEEKLFFGSGTQLSVL.

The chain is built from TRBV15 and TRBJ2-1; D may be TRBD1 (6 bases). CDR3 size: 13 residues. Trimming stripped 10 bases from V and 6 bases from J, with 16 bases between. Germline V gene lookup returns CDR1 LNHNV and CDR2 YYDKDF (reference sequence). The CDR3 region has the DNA TGTGCCATAAACTCTGGGGGCCGCAATGAGCAGTTCTTC. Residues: CAINSGGRNEQFF.

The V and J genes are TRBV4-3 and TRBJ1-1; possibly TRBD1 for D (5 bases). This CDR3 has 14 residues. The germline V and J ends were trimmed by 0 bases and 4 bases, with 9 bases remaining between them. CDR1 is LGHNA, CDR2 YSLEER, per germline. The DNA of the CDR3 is TGCGCCAGCAGCCAAGACCCGGGGGTCACTGAAGCTTTCTTT. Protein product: CASSQDPGVTEAFF.